This entry is about one TCR beta chain. What it binds is unknown. Sample treatment: about 20 received Ad26.COV2.S at low or high dose, single or two shots; roughly five received placebo; per-sample allocation not given. Sampling was done on day 63 after the first vaccine or placebo injection. An Ad26 vector expressing Wuhan-strain SARS-CoV-2 spike served as the vaccine. The CDR3 is made up of 14 amino acids. V shed 2 bases and J shed 3 bases, with 10 bases lying between them. Germline V gene lookup returns CDR1 LGHNA and CDR2 YNFKEQ. The data were obtained in a study of Ad26.COV2.S vaccination and SARS-CoV-2 variants. Study-wide context: Sample donor was a member of the COV1001 Ad26.COV2.S trial arm. Broader study findings: The TCR breadth and depth analyses may have produced an underestimate of total T cell responses.

Measured with immunoSEQ multiplex PCR; TCRdb has only the in-frame clones, and not every one. The sample has approximately 420,000 clones, 88% seen once. The TCR was taken from a person aged 18-60 years who received the Ad26.COV2.S COVID-19 vaccine or a placebo. The sample consisted of peripheral blood, taken in a trial of Ad26.COV2.S vaccine versus placebo. This sequence joins TRBV4-2 and TRBJ1-1, with D maybe TRBD1 (6 bases). DNA for the CDR3: TGTGCCAGCAGCCAAAAAGGGGGGTACACTGAAGCTTTCTTT. Its translation: CASSQKGGYTEAFF.